These T cell receptor beta chains were read from a single sample in a study of neurological immune-mediated disorders. TCRdb re-derived calls from the 5' RACE reads in MiXCR, one entry per CDR3 protein. The repertoire includes around 66,000 distinct CDR3 sequences, roughly 4.8% of them detected once, and roughly 2.4% sits in the top ten. Sequenced: PBMCs. These receptors were taken from a woman in her seventies with multiple sclerosis. CDR3s include the opening cysteine and the closing phenylalanine or tryptophan. The D gene is left open where the match is weak. Not all rows give a size; the values are once, few, many and, for expanded clones, a class.

CDR3 DNA: TGCAGTGCTAGGACAGAGTATGGCTACACCTTC
CDR3 protein: CSARTEYGYTF
clone size: many
J gene: TRBJ1-2
V gene: TRBV20-1
D gene: NA

CDR3 DNA: TGCGCCAGCAGCCAAGGAGAGGCCTATGGCTACACCTTC
CDR3 protein: CASSQGEAYGYTF
clone size: many
J gene: TRBJ1-2
V gene: TRBV4-3
D gene: NA

CDR3 DNA: TGCAGCGTTGCGGACACTGAAGCTTTCTTT
CDR3 protein: CSVADTEAFF
clone size: many
J gene: TRBJ1-1
V gene: TRBV29-1
D gene: NA

CDR3 DNA: TGTGCCAGCCGCGACAGTTCGGGGTCCACTGAAGCTTTCTTT
CDR3 protein: CASRDSSGSTEAFF
clone size: many
J gene: TRBJ1-1
V gene: TRBV6-2/TRBV6-3
D gene: NA

CDR3 DNA: TGCGCCAGCGGGAAGTCCACAAAGAACACTGAAGCTTTCTTT
CDR3 protein: CASGKSTKNTEAFF
clone size: many
J gene: TRBJ1-1
V gene: TRBV5-1
D gene: NA

CDR3 DNA: TGCAGCGCCCGGGACAATCCCTACGAGCAGTACTTC
CDR3 protein: CSARDNPYEQYF
clone size: many
J gene: TRBJ2-7
V gene: TRBV29-1
D gene: NA

CDR3 DNA: TGCAGTGCTAGATCCTCACTAGCGGGAGGACAGAATGAGCAGTTCTTC
CDR3 protein: CSARSSLAGGQNEQFF
clone size: many
J gene: TRBJ2-1
V gene: TRBV20-1
D gene: TRBD2

CDR3 DNA: TGTGCCAGCAGCGTTGGTAGGGTTAATTCACCCCTCCACTTT
CDR3 protein: CASSVGRVNSPLHF
clone size: NA
J gene: TRBJ1-6
V gene: TRBV9
D gene: NA

CDR3 DNA: TGTGCCACCCGGAAGGGGGCCCAGAAGGAAGCGCAGTACTTC
CDR3 protein: CATRKGAQKEAQYF
clone size: NA
J gene: TRBJ2-7
V gene: TRBV5-4
D gene: TRBD1

CDR3 DNA: TGTGCCAGCAGTTCCGGACAGAAATATGGCTACACCTTC
CDR3 protein: CASSSGQKYGYTF
clone size: NA
J gene: TRBJ1-2
V gene: TRBV12-3/TRBV12-4
D gene: NA

CDR3 DNA: TGTGCCAGCAGTGCACCGGGACAAGGCTCCCTCTACGAGCAGTACTTC
CDR3 protein: CASSAPGQGSLYEQYF
clone size: NA
J gene: TRBJ2-7
V gene: TRBV6-6
D gene: NA

CDR3 DNA: TGTGCCAGCAGCCACCGCCTAGCGGGAGTCGGTGAGCAGTTCTTC
CDR3 protein: CASSHRLAGVGEQFF
clone size: many
J gene: TRBJ2-1
V gene: TRBV3-1
D gene: TRBD2

CDR3 DNA: TGCAGTGCTAGAGATCTACGGAGCTCCTACAATGAGCAGTTCTTC
CDR3 protein: CSARDLRSSYNEQFF
clone size: many
J gene: TRBJ2-1
V gene: TRBV20-1
D gene: NA